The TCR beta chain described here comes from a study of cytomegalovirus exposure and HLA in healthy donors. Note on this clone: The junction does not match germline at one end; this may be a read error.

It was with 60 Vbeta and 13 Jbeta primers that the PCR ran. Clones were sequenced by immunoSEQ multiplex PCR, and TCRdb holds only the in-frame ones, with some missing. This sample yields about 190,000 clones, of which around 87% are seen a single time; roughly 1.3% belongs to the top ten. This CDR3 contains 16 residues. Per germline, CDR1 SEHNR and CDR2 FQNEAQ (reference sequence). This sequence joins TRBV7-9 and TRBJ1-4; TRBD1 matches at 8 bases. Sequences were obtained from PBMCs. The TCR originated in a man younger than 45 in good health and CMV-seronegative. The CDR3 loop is CSSSHGSVGQGGKLFF. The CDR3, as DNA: TGTTCCAGCAGCCACGGGAGCGTAGGACAGGGAGGAAAACTGTTTTTT.